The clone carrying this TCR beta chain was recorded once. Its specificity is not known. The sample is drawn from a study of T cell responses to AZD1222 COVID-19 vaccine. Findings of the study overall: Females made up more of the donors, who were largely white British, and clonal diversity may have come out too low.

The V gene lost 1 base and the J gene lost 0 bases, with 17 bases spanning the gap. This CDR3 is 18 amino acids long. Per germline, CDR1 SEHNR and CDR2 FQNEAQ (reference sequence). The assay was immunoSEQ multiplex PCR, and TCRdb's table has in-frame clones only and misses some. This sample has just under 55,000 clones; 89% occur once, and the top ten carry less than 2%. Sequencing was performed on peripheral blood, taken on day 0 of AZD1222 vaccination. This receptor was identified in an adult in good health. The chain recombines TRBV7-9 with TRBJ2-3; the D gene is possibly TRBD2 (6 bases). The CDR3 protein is CASSLEQRVDLSTDTQYF. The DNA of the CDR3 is TGTGCCAGCAGCTTAGAACAGCGGGTCGACCTGAGCACAGATACGCAGTATTTT.